The 21 T cell receptor beta chains presented below share a single source sample, sequenced in a study of T cells after somatic rescue of genetic block. TCRdb keeps only in-frame clones here, not all; method: immunoSEQ multiplex PCR. The data hold some 70,000 clones, with approximately 91% observed a single time. The sample was peripheral blood mononuclear cells (PBMCs). The receptors here all came from a man between 25 and 39 years old.

The V and J genes are TRBV18 and TRBJ2-1, with 10 bases that match TRBD1. Trimming cost V 1 base and J 2 bases; bases outside gene matches: 8. This CDR3 has 18 amino acids. Per germline, CDR1 KGHSH and CDR2 LQKENI. The CDR3 loop reads CASSPLNPGQGTYNEQFF. DNA of the CDR3: TGTGCCAGCTCACCACTAAATCCGGGACAGGGGACCTACAATGAGCAGTTCTTC.

This rearrangement joins TRBV11-2 to TRBJ2-3; weak D call: TRBD2 (6 bases). Per germline, CDR1 SGHAT and CDR2 FQNNGV. Trimming cost V 5 bases and J 2 bases, with 14 bases left between them. This CDR3 region has 15 residues. The CDR3 here is CASSPGRGLTDTQYF. Here the CDR3 DNA reads TGTGCCAGCAGCCCGGGGCGGGGCCTCACAGATACGCAGTATTTT.

The genes are TRBV9 and TRBJ2-3; D not resolved. Trimming cost V 4 bases and J 6 bases, with 9 bases left between them. Germline V gene lookup returns CDR1 SGDLS and CDR2 YYNGEE. This CDR3 is built from 12 residues. The CDR3 sequence: CASSFLFDTQYF. CDR3 sequence (DNA): TGTGCCAGCAGCTTTTTGTTCGATACGCAGTATTTT.

This clone has a single count. The chain is built from TRBV6-5 and TRBJ1-2, with no clear D. V was cut by 2 bases and J by 0 bases, with 10 bases left in between. Germline V gene lookup returns CDR1 MNHEY and CDR2 SVGAGI. This CDR3 is 15 amino acids long. The DNA for the CDR3 is TGTGCCAGCAGTTACGACCTCGGCCCTAACTATGGCTACACCTTC. This codes for CASSYDLGPNYGYTF.

With regard to this clone: This is likely a read error, given that the CDR3 carries no conserved phenylalanine or tryptophan at its end. The V call is TRBV6-5, the J call TRBJ1-6; perhaps TRBD1 as D (5 bases). This CDR3 contains 14 residues. V lost 6 bases to trimming and J lost 5 bases, with 11 bases between them. Germline V gene lookup returns CDR1 MNHEY and CDR2 SVGAGI. The CDR3 DNA reads TGTGCCAGCAGCTCAGGACACCATAATTCACCCCTCCACCTT. It is translated as CASSSGHHNSPLHL.

The chain couples TRBV25-1 to TRBJ2-7; D may be TRBD1 (5 bases). Germline-derived CDR1 and CDR2 are MGHDK and SYGVNS. The V and J ends lost 6 bases and 0 bases respectively, with 9 bases between them. CDR3 size: 13 residues. For the CDR3, the DNA is TGTGCCAGCAGGGACAATTACTCCTACGAGCAGTACTTC. Residues: CASRDNYSYEQYF.

The rearrangement links TRBV27 to TRBJ2-7; D remains unclear. The V and J ends lost 0 bases and 2 bases respectively, with 11 bases between them. The CDR3 runs 15 residues. From germline, CDR1 is MNHEY and CDR2 SMNVEV (reference sequence). CDR3 protein: CASSLSLAPAYEQYF. DNA for the CDR3: TGTGCCAGCAGTTTATCCCTGGCCCCTGCCTACGAGCAGTACTTC.

This chain connects TRBV28 to TRBJ2-5, with 7 positions matching TRBD1. The trim removed 6 bases at V and 5 bases at J, leaving 6 bases unmatched. This CDR3 has 13 residues. Germline V gene sequence: CDR1 MDHEN, CDR2 SYDVKM. Here the CDR3 DNA reads TGTGCCAGCAGGCTAGGGGGCGCCGAGACCCAGTACTTC. Translation gives CASRLGGAETQYF.

The chain links TRBV5-1 to TRBJ2-3; a possible D gene is TRBD1 (5 bases). The CDR3 spans 16 residues. Trimming took 0 bases from V and 0 from J, leaving 11 bases between them. From germline, CDR1 is SGHRS and CDR2 YFSETQ. Here the CDR3 DNA reads TGCGCCAGCAGCTTGGGGGGCAGATCTAGCACAGATACGCAGTATTTT. Translating it yields CASSLGGRSSTDTQYF.

In this sample, this clone turned up a few times. The chain has TRBV5-1 and TRBJ2-1, with no clear D. The germline V gene has CDR1 SGHRS and CDR2 YFSETQ. V lost 1 base, J lost 6 bases, and 11 bases lay in between. The CDR3 totals 14 residues. The CDR3 loop reads CASSLSVVGNEQFF. CDR3 nucleotides: TGCGCCAGCAGCTTGTCTGTGGTAGGCAATGAGCAGTTCTTC.

In its sample, this clone was seen once. The V gene is TRBV5-1, the J gene TRBJ1-6; TRBD1 matches 8 bases. CDR1 and CDR2 (germline): SGHRS, YFSETQ. CDR3 length: 17 amino acids. Germline trimming cut 0 bases from V and 1 base from J; bases unmatched to any gene: 3. The CDR3 DNA sequence: TGCGCCAGCAGCTTGGAGACAGGGGCGTCCTATAATTCACCCCTCCACTTT. It is translated as CASSLETGASYNSPLHF.

The genes are TRBV6-5 and TRBJ1-6, with unresolved D. Germline V gene data show CDR1 as MNHEY and CDR2 as SVGAGI. The length of the CDR3 is 16 residues. V was clipped by 2 bases and J by 2 bases, with 10 bases between them. CDR3 DNA: TGTGCCAGCAGTTACGGTTCCCCGACCTATAATTCACCCCTCCACTTT. Encoded protein: CASSYGSPTYNSPLHF.

The chain has TRBV5-1 and TRBJ1-3; 7 bases align to TRBD1. J lost 0 bases, V lost 4 bases, and 7 bases had no gene match. The CDR3 totals 16 residues. Germline V CDR1 and CDR2: SGHRS, YFSETQ. CDR3 protein: CASSPQRQGSGNTIYF. DNA of the CDR3: TGCGCCAGCAGCCCACAGAGACAGGGCTCTGGAAACACCATATATTTT.

The chain has TRBV5-5 and TRBJ2-7; no firm D call. The ends were cut back, 0 bases at V and 3 bases at J, with 7 bases in the middle. This CDR3 is built from 13 residues. CDR1 is SGHKS and CDR2 is YYEKEE in the germline V gene (reference sequence). CDR3: CASSLGPHYEQYF. DNA for the CDR3: TGTGCCAGCAGCTTGGGTCCTCACTACGAGCAGTACTTC.

This chain joins TRBV6-1 and TRBJ2-2, with unresolved D. Germline V gene data show CDR1 as MNHNS and CDR2 as SASEGT. The CDR3 runs to 14 residues. The V gene lost 2 bases and the J gene lost 6 bases, with 10 bases spanning the gap. Written as DNA, the CDR3 is TGTGCCAGCAGTGAAACTCCGGACCCCGGGGAGCTGTTTTTT. It is translated as CASSETPDPGELFF.

The V call is TRBV6-5, the J call TRBJ2-1; 13 positions agree with TRBD2. Germline CDR1 MNHEY, CDR2 SVGAGI. The V and J ends lost 0 bases and 10 bases, in that order; junction bases with no gene match: 6. This CDR3 has 16 residues. DNA of the CDR3: TGTGCCAGCAGTTACTCGAGGACTAGCGGGGGCCACGAGCAGTTCTTC. It codes for CASSYSRTSGGHEQFF.

This clone was seen more than once but under ten times. This chain links TRBV9 with TRBJ2-2; D gene unclear. The V gene lost 2 bases and the J gene lost 3 bases, with 17 bases spanning the gap. Germline V gives CDR1 SGDLS, CDR2 YYNGEE. CDR3 length: 17 amino acids. The CDR3 spells CASSVSMGSGYTGELFF. CDR3 in DNA: TGTGCCAGCAGCGTCTCTATGGGATCAGGTTACACCGGGGAGCTGTTTTTT.

The rearrangement uses TRBV28 and TRBJ2-3, with 9 bases identical to TRBD2. The J segment lost 0 bases and the V segment lost 4 bases, leaving 8 bases of the junction unmatched. CDR1 and CDR2 (germline): MDHEN, SYDVKM. CDR3 length equals 17 residues. CDR3 DNA sequence: TGTGCCAGCAGTTCCCTACTAGCGGGTGGTAGCACAGATACGCAGTATTTT. Residues: CASSSLLAGGSTDTQYF. The full variable domain, rest sourced from reference TRBV28 and TRBJ2-3, is DVKVTQSSRYLVKRTGEKVFLECVQDMDHENMFWYRQDPGLGLRLIYFSYDVKMKEKGDIPEGYSVSREKKERFSLILESASTNQTSMYLCASSSLLAGGSTDTQYFGPGTRLTVL.

The rearrangement uses TRBV28 and TRBJ2-7; 8 bases are shared with TRBD2. This CDR3 has 16 residues. Germline CDR1 and CDR2: MDHEN and SYDVKM. Trimming removed 3 bases from V and 0 bases from J; junction bases left unmatched: 7. The CDR3 region is CASSFPLAESSYEQYF. The CDR3 bases are TGTGCCAGCAGTTTTCCACTAGCGGAAAGCTCCTACGAGCAGTACTTC. The whole variable domain, filled in from reference TRBV28 and TRBJ2-7, reads DVKVTQSSRYLVKRTGEKVFLECVQDMDHENMFWYRQDPGLGLRLIYFSYDVKMKEKGDIPEGYSVSREKKERFSLILESASTNQTSMYLCASSFPLAESSYEQYFGPGTRLTVT.

The gene calls are TRBV7-9 and TRBJ2-3; D tentatively fits TRBD1 or TRBD2 (5 bases each). The CDR3 runs 16 residues. CDR1 and CDR2 (germline): SEHNR, FQNEAQ (reference sequence). Trimming stripped 5 bases from V and 0 bases from J, with 15 bases between. The chain's CDR3 is CASSLSWDLSTDTQYF. Here the CDR3 DNA reads TGTGCCAGCAGCCTTAGCTGGGACCTTAGCACAGATACGCAGTATTTT.

This chain joins TRBV27 and TRBJ1-6; 11 bases fit TRBD1. This CDR3 comprises 16 residues. With 7 bases clipped from V and 4 bases from J, the junction kept 6 bases outside the gene matches. The germline V gene has CDR1 MNHEY and CDR2 SMNVEV (reference sequence). CDR3 nucleotide sequence: TGTGCCAGCACCCCGGGACAGGGGGGATATAATTCACCCCTCCACTTT. This gives the protein CASTPGQGGYNSPLHF.